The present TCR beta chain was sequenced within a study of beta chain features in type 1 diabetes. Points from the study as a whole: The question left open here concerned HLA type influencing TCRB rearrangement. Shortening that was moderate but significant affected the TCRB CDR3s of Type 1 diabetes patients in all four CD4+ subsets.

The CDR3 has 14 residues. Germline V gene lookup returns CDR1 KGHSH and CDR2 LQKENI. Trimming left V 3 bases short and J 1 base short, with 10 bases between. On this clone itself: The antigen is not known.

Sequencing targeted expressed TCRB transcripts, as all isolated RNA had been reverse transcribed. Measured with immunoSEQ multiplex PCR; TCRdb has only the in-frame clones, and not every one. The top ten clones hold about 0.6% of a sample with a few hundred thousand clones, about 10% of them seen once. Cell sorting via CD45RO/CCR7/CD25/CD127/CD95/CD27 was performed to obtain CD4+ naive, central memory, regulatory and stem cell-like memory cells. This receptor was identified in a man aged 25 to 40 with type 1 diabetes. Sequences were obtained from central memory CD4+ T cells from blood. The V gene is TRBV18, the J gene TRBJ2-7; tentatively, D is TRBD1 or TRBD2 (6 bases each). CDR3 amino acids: CASSPKGGSYEQYF. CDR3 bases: TGTGCCAGCTCACCGAAGGGGGGATCCTACGAGCAGTACTTC.